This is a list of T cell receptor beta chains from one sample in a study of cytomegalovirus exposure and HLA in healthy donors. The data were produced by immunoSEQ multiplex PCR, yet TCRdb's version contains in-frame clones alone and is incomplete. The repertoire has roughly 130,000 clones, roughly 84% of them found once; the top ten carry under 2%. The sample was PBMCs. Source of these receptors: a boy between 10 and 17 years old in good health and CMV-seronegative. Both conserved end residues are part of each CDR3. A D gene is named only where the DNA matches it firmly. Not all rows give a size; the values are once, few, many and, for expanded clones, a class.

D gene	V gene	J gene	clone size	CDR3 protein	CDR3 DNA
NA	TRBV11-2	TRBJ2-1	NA	CASSTTGNEQFF	TGTGCCAGCAGCACCACGGGGAATGAGCAGTTCTTC
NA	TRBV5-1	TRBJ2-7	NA	CASSLADSQKAYEQYF	TGCGCCAGCAGCTTGGCCGACAGCCAGAAGGCCTACGAGCAGTACTTC
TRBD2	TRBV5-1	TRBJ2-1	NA	CASSLGGLAGRGLYNEQFF	TGCGCCAGCAGCTTAGGGGGACTAGCGGGAAGGGGACTCTACAATGAGCAGTTCTTC
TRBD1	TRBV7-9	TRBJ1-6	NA	CASSLRQGDSPLHF	TGTGCCAGCAGCTTAAGACAGGGTGATTCACCCCTCCACTTT
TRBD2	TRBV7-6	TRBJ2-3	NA	CASTLLAGGSTDTQYF	TGTGCCAGCACCTTACTAGCGGGGGGGAGCACAGATACGCAGTATTTT
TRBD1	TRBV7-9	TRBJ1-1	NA	CASSLSTGGTEAFF	TGTGCCAGCAGCTTAAGCACAGGGGGCACTGAAGCTTTCTTT
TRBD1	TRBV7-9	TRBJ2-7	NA	CASSHPRQGATYEQYF	TGTGCCAGCAGCCACCCCCGACAGGGCGCTACCTACGAGCAGTACTTC
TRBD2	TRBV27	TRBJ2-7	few	CASSSYTSGSYEQYF	TGTGCCAGCAGTTCATATACTAGCGGGAGTTACGAGCAGTACTTC
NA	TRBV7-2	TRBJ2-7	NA	CASSLVGGPTYEQYF	TGTGCCAGCAGCTTAGTAGGAGGCCCCACCTACGAGCAGTACTTC
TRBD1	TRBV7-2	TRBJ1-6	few	CASIPGGTASSPLHF	TGTGCCAGCATCCCAGGCGGGACAGCCTCTTCACCCCTCCACTTT